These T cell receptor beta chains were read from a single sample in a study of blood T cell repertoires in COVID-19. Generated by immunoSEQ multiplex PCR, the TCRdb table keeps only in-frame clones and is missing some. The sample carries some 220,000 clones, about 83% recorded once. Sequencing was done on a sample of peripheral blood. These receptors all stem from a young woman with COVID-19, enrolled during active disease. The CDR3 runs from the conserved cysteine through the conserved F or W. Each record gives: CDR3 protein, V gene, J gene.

cdr3_aa: CASSRQGQGYEQYF
v_call: TRBV9
j_call: TRBJ2-7

cdr3_aa: CASSGPGDSPLHF
v_call: TRBV5-1
j_call: TRBJ1-6

cdr3_aa: CASSLEQGGTEAFF
v_call: TRBV5-1
j_call: TRBJ1-1

cdr3_aa: CASSTRHAYGYTF
v_call: TRBV9
j_call: TRBJ1-2

cdr3_aa: CASSLVFGTQYF
v_call: TRBV11-2
j_call: TRBJ2-5

cdr3_aa: CSARDWHGYTF
v_call: TRBV20-1
j_call: TRBJ1-2

cdr3_aa: CASSPGGGEKLFF
v_call: TRBV6-5
j_call: TRBJ1-4

cdr3_aa: CASSQRGGAWETQYF
v_call: TRBV3-1/TRBV3-2
j_call: TRBJ2-5

cdr3_aa: CASSRQGASIIYEQYF
v_call: TRBV11-2
j_call: TRBJ2-7

cdr3_aa: CASSPGTPYGYTF
v_call: TRBV9
j_call: TRBJ1-2

cdr3_aa: CASSIGTDPPLHF
v_call: TRBV5-1
j_call: TRBJ1-6

cdr3_aa: CASSTGTGDIIYGYTF
v_call: TRBV9
j_call: TRBJ1-2

cdr3_aa: CASSIGPLTEAFF
v_call: TRBV19
j_call: TRBJ1-1

cdr3_aa: CASSQYATRGHTGELFF
v_call: TRBV5-5
j_call: TRBJ2-2

cdr3_aa: CASSVRGGGEGETQYF
v_call: TRBV9
j_call: TRBJ2-5

cdr3_aa: CSVEFAGVGEQYF
v_call: TRBV29-1
j_call: TRBJ2-7

cdr3_aa: CASSSLTQGQETQYF
v_call: TRBV5-1
j_call: TRBJ2-5

cdr3_aa: CASSRRGAIGQGTEAFF
v_call: TRBV7-9
j_call: TRBJ1-1

cdr3_aa: CASSSDGLEGYTF
v_call: TRBV5-1
j_call: TRBJ1-2

cdr3_aa: CASSQEFGTSGRGWGETQYF
v_call: TRBV4-3
j_call: TRBJ2-5

cdr3_aa: CASSLSGQAISYEQYF
v_call: TRBV28
j_call: TRBJ2-7

cdr3_aa: CASSYLQGMNTEAFF
v_call: TRBV6-5
j_call: TRBJ1-1

cdr3_aa: CASSLGASLSYGYTF
v_call: TRBV5-1
j_call: TRBJ1-2

cdr3_aa: CASRSGGSNTGELFF
v_call: TRBV2
j_call: TRBJ2-2

cdr3_aa: CASSLAPTGPGYGYTF
v_call: TRBV5-1
j_call: TRBJ1-2

cdr3_aa: CASSPGGAGTEAFF
v_call: TRBV13
j_call: TRBJ1-1

cdr3_aa: CASSPRLAGITDTQYF
v_call: TRBV7-8
j_call: TRBJ2-3

cdr3_aa: CASSPWAGSTNEKLFF
v_call: TRBV9
j_call: TRBJ1-4

cdr3_aa: CASSLSGQGQETQYF
v_call: TRBV11-1
j_call: TRBJ2-5

cdr3_aa: CASSYLLHGGARETQYF
v_call: TRBV6-2/TRBV6-3
j_call: TRBJ2-5

cdr3_aa: CAWRGTGGNSPLHF
v_call: TRBV30
j_call: TRBJ1-6

cdr3_aa: CASSVEGGSMYEQYF
v_call: TRBV9
j_call: TRBJ2-7

cdr3_aa: CASRRRDSDEQYF
v_call: TRBV5-1
j_call: TRBJ2-7

cdr3_aa: CASSERLAGGRETQYF
v_call: TRBV6-1
j_call: TRBJ2-5

cdr3_aa: CASSSAAWAETQYF
v_call: TRBV5-4
j_call: TRBJ2-5

cdr3_aa: CASRPTGASYGYTF
v_call: TRBV3-1/TRBV3-2
j_call: TRBJ1-2

cdr3_aa: CASSLRTGGTGELFF
v_call: TRBV7-9
j_call: TRBJ2-2

cdr3_aa: CASSFTGLSSYEQYF
v_call: TRBV27
j_call: TRBJ2-7

cdr3_aa: CASSQDLRTGQGGNQPQHF
v_call: TRBV3-1/TRBV3-2
j_call: TRBJ1-5

cdr3_aa: CASSFYAGKEDEAFF
v_call: TRBV7-2
j_call: TRBJ1-1

cdr3_aa: CASSPERYQPQHF
v_call: TRBV6-2/TRBV6-3
j_call: TRBJ1-5

cdr3_aa: CASSQDSGGRVSEQFF
v_call: TRBV4-3
j_call: TRBJ2-1

cdr3_aa: CASSLTSGEQFF
v_call: TRBV3-1/TRBV3-2
j_call: TRBJ2-1

cdr3_aa: CASSGGLGQNSPLHF
v_call: TRBV7-2
j_call: TRBJ1-6

cdr3_aa: CASSLAGTKNTIYF
v_call: TRBV7-8
j_call: TRBJ1-3

cdr3_aa: CASSELAGPYEQYF
v_call: TRBV2
j_call: TRBJ2-7